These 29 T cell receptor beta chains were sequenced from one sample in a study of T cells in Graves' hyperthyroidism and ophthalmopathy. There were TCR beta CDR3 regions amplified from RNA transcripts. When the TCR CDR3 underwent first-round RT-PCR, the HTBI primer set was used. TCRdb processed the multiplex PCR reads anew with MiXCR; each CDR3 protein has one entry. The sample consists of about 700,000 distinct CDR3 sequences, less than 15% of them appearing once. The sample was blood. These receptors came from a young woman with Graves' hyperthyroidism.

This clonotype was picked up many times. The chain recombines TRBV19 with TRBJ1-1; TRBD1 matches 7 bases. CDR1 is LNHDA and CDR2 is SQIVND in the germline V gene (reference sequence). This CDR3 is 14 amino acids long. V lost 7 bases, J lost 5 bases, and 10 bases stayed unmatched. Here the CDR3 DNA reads TGTGCCAGTACTCAAGACAGGGTCGGGACTGAAGCTTTCTTT. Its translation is CASTQDRVGTEAFF. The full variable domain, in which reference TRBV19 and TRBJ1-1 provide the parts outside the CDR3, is DGGITQSPKYLFRKEGQNVTLSCEQNLNHDAMYWYRQDPGQGLRLIYYSQIVNDFQKGDIAEGYSVSREKKESFPLTVTSAQKNPTAFYLCASTQDRVGTEAFFGQGTRLTVV.

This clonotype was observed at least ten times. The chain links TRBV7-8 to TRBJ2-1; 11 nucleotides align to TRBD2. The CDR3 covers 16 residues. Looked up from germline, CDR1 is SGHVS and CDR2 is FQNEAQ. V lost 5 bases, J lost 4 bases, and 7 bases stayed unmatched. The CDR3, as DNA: TGTGCCAGCAGCCCGCCCGGGACTAGCGGATACAATGAGCAGTTCTTC. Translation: CASSPPGTSGYNEQFF.

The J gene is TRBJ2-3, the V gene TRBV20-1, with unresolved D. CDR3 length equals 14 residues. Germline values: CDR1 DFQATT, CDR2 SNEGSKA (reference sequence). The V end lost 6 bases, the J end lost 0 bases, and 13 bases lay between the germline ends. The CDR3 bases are TGCAGTGCCCGCGTGTGGGGAAGCACAGATACGCAGTATTTT. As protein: CSARVWGSTDTQYF.

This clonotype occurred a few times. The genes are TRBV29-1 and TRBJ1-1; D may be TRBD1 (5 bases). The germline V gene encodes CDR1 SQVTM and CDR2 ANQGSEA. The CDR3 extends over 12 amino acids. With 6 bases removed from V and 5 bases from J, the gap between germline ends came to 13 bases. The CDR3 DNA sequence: TGCAGCGTATGGGGCCTACGGACTGAAGCTTTCTTT. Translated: CSVWGLRTEAFF.

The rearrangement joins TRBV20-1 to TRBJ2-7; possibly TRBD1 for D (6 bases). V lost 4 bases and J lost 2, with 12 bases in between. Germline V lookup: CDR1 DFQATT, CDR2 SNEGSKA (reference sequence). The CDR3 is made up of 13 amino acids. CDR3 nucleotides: TGCAGTGCTACCCAGGGGCTCCCCTACGAGCAGTACTTC. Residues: CSATQGLPYEQYF.

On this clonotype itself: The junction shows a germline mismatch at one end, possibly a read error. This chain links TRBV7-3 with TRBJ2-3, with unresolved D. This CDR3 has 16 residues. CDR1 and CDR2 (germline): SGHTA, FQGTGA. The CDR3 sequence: CTSSPYPESSTDTQYF. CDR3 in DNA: TGTACCAGCAGCCCCTACCCGGAATCTAGCACAGATACGCAGTATTTT.

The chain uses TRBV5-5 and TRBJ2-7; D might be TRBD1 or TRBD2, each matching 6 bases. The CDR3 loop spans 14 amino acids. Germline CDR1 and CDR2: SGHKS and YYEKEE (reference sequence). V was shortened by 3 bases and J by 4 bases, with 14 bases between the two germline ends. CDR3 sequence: CASSSTGARYEQYF. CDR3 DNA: TGTGCCAGCAGCTCCACGGGGGCGCGTTACGAGCAGTACTTC.

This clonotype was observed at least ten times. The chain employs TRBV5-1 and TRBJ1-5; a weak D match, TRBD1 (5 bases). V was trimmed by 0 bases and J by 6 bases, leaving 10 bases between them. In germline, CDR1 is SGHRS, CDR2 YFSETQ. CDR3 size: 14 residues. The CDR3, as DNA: TGCGCCAGCAGCTTGGAGGGGCCAGGTCAGCCCCAGCATTTT. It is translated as CASSLEGPGQPQHF. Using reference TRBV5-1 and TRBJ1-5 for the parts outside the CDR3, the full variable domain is KAGVTQTPRYLIKTRGQQVTLSCSPISGHRSVSWYQQTPGQGLQFLFEYFSETQRNKGNFPGRFSGRQFSNSRSEMNVSTLELGDSALYLCASSLEGPGQPQHFGDGTRLSIL.

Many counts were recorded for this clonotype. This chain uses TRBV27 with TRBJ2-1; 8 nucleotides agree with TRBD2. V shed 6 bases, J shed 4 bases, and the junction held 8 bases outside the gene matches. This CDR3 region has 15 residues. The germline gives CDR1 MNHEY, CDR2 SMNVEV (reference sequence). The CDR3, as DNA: TGTGCCAGCAGGTCGGGGGGGAGTTGGTACAATGAGCAGTTCTTC. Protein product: CASRSGGSWYNEQFF.

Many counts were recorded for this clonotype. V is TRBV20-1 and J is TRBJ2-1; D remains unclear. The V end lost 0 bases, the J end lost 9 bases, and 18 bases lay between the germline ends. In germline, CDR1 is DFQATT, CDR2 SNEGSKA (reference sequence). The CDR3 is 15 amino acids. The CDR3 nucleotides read TGCAGTGCTAGAGATTTGTCGAGAGATACAAGTGAGCAGTTCTTC. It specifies CSARDLSRDTSEQFF.

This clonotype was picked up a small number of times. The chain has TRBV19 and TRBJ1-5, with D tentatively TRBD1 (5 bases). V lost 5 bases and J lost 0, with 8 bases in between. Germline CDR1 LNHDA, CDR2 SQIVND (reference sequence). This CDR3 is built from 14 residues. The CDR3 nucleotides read TGTGCCAGTAGTGTGGACACTAGCAATCAGCCCCAGCATTTT. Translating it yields CASSVDTSNQPQHF.

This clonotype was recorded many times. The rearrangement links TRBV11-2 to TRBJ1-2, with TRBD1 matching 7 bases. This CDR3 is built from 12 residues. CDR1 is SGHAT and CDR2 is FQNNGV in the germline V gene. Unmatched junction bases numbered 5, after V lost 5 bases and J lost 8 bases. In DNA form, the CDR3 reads TGTGCCAGCAGCACACAGGGGAGGGGCTACACCTTC. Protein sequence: CASSTQGRGYTF.

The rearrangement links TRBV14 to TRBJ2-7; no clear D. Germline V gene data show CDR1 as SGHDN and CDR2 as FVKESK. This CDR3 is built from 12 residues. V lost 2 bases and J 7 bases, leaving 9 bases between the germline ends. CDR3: CASSQPLEEQYF. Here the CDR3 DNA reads TGTGCCAGCAGCCAACCTCTGGAAGAGCAGTACTTC.

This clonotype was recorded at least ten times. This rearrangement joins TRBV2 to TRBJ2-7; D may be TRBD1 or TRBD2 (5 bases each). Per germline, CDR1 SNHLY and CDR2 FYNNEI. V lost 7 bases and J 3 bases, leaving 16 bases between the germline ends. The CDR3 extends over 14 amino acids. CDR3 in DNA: TGTGCCAGCATCCGGGACCTGAGTGGCTACGAGCAGTACTTC. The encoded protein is CASIRDLSGYEQYF.

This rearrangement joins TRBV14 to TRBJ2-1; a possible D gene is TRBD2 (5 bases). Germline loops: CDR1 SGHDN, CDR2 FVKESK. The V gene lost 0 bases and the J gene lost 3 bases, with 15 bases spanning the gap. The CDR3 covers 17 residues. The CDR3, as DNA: TGTGCCAGCAGCCAAGATCACGGGGTTGGCATCTACAATGAGCAGTTCTTC. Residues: CASSQDHGVGIYNEQFF.

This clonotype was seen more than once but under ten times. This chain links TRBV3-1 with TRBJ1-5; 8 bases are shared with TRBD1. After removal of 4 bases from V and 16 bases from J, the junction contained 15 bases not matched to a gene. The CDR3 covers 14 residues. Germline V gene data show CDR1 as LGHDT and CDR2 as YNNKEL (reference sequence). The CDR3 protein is CASSPGGGNSSLHF. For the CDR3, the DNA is TGTGCCAGCAGCCCAGGGGGCGGAAATTCCTCCTTACATTTT.

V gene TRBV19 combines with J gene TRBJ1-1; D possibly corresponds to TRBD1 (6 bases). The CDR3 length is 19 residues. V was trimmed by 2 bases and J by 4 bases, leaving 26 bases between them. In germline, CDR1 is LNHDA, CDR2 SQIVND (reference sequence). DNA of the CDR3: TGTGCCAGTAGTATATATCCCCGCGGGACATCCCCTGAACTCACTGAAGCTTTCTTT. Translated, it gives CASSIYPRGTSPELTEAFF.

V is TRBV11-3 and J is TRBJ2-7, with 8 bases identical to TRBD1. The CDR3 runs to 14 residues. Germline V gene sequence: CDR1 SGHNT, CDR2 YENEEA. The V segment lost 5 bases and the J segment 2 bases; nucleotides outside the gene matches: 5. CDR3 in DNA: TGTGCCAGCAGCCGCCCGGACAGGGCCTACGAGCAGTACTTC. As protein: CASSRPDRAYEQYF. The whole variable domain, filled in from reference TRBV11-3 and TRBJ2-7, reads EAGVVQSPRYKIIEKKQPVAFWCNPISGHNTLYWYLQNLGQGPELLIRYENEEAVDDSQLPKDRFSAERLKGVDSTLKIQPAELGDSAVYLCASSRPDRAYEQYFGPGTRLTVT.

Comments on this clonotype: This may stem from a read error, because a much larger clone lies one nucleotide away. Written as DNA, the CDR3 is TGTGCCAGCAGTCTGGCGGGGGCTTCCGAGGGTGAGCAGTTCTTC. As protein: CASSLAGASEGEQFF. The J gene is TRBJ2-1, the V gene TRBV12-3 or TRBV12-4, with D perhaps matching TRBD2 (7 bases). The CDR3 sequence is 15 residues long. Trimming shortened V by 5 bases and J by 9 bases, and 20 bases separated the two germline ends.

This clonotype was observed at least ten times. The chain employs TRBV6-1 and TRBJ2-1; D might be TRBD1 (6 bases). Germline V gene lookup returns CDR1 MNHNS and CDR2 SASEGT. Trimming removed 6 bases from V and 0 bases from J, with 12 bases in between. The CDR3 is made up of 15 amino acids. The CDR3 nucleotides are TGTGCCAGCAGGCTGGACAGCAGCTCCTACAATGAGCAGTTCTTC. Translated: CASRLDSSSYNEQFF.

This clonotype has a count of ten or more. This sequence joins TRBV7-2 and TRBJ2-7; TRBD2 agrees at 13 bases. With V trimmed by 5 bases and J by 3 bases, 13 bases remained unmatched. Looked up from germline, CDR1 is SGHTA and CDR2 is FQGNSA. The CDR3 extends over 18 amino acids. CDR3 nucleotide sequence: TGTGCCAGCAGCCCTAATCTACTGGGGACTAGCGGGAACTACGAGCAGTACTTC. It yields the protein CASSPNLLGTSGNYEQYF. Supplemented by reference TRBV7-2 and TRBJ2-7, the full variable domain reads GAGVSQSPSNKVTEKGKDVELRCDPISGHTALYWYRQSLGQGLEFLIYFQGNSAPDKSGLPSDRFSAERTGGSVSTLTIQRTQQEDSAVYLCASSPNLLGTSGNYEQYFGPGTRLTVT.

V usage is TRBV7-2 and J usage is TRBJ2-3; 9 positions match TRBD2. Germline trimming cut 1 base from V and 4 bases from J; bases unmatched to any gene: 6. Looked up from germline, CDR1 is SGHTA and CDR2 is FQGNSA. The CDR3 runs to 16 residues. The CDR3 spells CASSLVPSGNADTQYF. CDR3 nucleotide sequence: TGTGCCAGCAGCTTAGTCCCTAGCGGGAATGCAGATACGCAGTATTTT.

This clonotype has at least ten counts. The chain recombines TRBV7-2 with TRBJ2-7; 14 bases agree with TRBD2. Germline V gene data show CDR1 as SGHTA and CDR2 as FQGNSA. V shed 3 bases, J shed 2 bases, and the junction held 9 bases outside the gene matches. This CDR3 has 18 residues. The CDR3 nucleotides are TGTGCCAGCAGCTTCGGACTAGCGGGAGGAGAAGGCCCCTACGAGCAGTACTTC. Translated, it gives CASSFGLAGGEGPYEQYF.

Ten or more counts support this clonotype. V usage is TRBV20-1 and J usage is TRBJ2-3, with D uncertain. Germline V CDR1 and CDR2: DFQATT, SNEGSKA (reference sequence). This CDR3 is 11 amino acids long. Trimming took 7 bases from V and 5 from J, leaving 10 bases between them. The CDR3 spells CSVRPGDTQYF. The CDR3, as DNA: TGCAGTGTACGCCCGGGAGATACGCAGTATTTT.

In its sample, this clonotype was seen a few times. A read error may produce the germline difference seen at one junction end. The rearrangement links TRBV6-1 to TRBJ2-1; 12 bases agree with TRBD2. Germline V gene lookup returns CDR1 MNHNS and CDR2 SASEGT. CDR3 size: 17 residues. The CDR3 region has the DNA TGTGCCAGCAGTGAGTGGCCTAGCGGGAGGGCGGGCAATGAGCGGTTCTTC. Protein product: CASSEWPSGRAGNERFF.

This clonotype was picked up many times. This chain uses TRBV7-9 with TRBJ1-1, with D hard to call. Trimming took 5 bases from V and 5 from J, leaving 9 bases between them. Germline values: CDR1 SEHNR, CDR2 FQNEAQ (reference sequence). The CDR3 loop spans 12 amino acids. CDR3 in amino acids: CASSRRSTEAFF. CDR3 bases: TGTGCCAGCAGCCGGCGGAGTACTGAAGCTTTCTTT.

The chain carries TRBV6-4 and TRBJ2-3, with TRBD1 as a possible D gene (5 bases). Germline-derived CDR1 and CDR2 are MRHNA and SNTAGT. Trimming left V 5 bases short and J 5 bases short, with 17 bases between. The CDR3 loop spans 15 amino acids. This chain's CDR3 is CASSLGARSIDTQYF. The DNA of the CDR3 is TGTGCCAGCAGTTTAGGGGCTCGGTCTATAGATACGCAGTATTTT.

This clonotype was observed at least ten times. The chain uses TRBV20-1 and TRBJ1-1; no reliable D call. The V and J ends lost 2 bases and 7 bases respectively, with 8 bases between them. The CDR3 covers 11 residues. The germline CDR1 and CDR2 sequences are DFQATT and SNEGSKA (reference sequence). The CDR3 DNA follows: TGCAGTGCTAGACAGGATCTTGAAGCTTTCTTT. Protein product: CSARQDLEAFF.

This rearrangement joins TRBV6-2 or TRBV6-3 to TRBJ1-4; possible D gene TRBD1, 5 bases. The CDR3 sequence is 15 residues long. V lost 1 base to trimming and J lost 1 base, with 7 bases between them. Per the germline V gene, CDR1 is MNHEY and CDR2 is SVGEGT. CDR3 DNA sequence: TGTGCCAGCAGTTACTTCGGGGGAACTAATGAAAAACTGTTTTTT. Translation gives CASSYFGGTNEKLFF.